This T cell receptor beta chain was recovered during a study of PD-L1 blockade in urothelial cancer. The overall study: At 3 weeks (second dose) and 6 weeks after starting treatment, blood was analyzed. Specimens of blood held a median count of roughly 140,000 T cells.

Specified time point: pretreatment peripheral blood. Here immunoSEQ multiplex PCR was the method, and the copy in TCRdb shows in-frame clones only, minus some. The sample has 55,000 to 85,000 clones; roughly 84% are singletons. Germline values: CDR1 SQVTM, CDR2 ANQGSEA. The CDR3 covers 11 residues. V was pared by 7 bases and J by 7 bases, with 6 bases of the junction left unmatched. The material was PBMCs, obtained around atezolizumab (anti-PD-L1) treatment. The chain carries TRBV29-1 and TRBJ1-1, with 7 bases lining up with TRBD1. The TCR originated in an older woman with urothelial cancer. CDR3 residues: CSGRNRGEAFF. The CDR3 DNA follows: TGCAGCGGGCGGAACAGGGGTGAAGCTTTCTTT. Looking up the rest from reference TRBV29-1 and TRBJ1-1 gives the full variable domain: SAVISQKPSRDICQRGTSLTIQCQVDSQVTMMFWYRQQPGQSLTLIATANQGSEATYESGFVIDKFPISRPNLTFSTLTVSNMSPEDSSIYLCSGRNRGEAFFGQGTRLTVV.